This passage covers 28 T cell receptor beta chains from one sample sequenced in a study of Tregs in tolerant kidney transplant recipients. Sequencing was performed with immunoSEQ multiplex PCR; in TCRdb, only in-frame clones are kept and a portion is missing. This sample has approximately 60,000 clones, with 80% to 90% found just once. Related graft donors supplied nonmyeloablative bone marrow transplants, and mixed chimerism was transient. Sample: CD4+ T cells from blood (PBMCs), taken 6 months after the transplant. The receptors derive from a human patient who received a combined kidney and bone marrow transplant. Certain T cells may be donor cells from the graft.

The chain is built from TRBV19 and TRBJ2-3; D remains unclear. From germline, CDR1 is LNHDA and CDR2 SQIVND (reference sequence). This CDR3 has 14 amino acids. The V end was cut by 5 bases, the J end by 2 bases, with 11 bases between. The CDR3 loop reads CASSERLNTDTQYF. The CDR3 DNA is TGTGCCAGTAGTGAACGGTTGAACACAGATACGCAGTATTTT.

This clone was counted a few times. The chain uses TRBV10-3 and TRBJ1-5; the D gene is possibly TRBD1 (5 bases). Deletions cut 0 bases from V and 9 bases from J, with 6 bases between. This CDR3 has 12 amino acids. Germline CDR1 and CDR2: ENHRY and SYGVKD. The CDR3 is CAISESDRPQHF. In DNA form, the CDR3 reads TGTGCCATCAGTGAGTCTGACAGGCCCCAGCATTTT.

CDR3 DNA sequence: TGTGCCAGCAGCTTGGCCGAGCGGAAAAAGCAGTTCTTC. Protein: CASSLAERKKQFF. The chain has TRBV5-4 and TRBJ2-1; D is perhaps TRBD2 (5 bases). Germline V gives CDR1 SGHNT, CDR2 YYREEE (reference sequence). The ends were cut back, 0 bases at V and 11 bases at J, with 12 bases in the middle. The CDR3 is made up of 13 amino acids.

This clone was seen only a few times. This rearrangement joins TRBV10-3 to TRBJ2-3; 7 nucleotides align to TRBD2. CDR3 length: 15 amino acids. Germline V gene lookup returns CDR1 ENHRY and CDR2 SYGVKD. Trimming at V came to 0 bases and at J to 5 bases, leaving 5 bases not matched to a gene. CDR3 bases: TGTGCCATCAGTGAGTCCGGAGCTAGCGGAGATACGCAGTATTTT. This encodes CAISESGASGDTQYF.

This chain connects TRBV6-6 to TRBJ2-5; no definite D call. The CDR3 spans 12 residues. CDR1 and CDR2 (germline): MNHNY, SVGAGI (reference sequence). Trimming took off 2 bases at V and 5 bases at J, with 6 bases between the two ends. This CDR3 is CASSYPEETQYF. CDR3 DNA sequence: TGTGCCAGCAGTTACCCCGAGGAGACCCAGTACTTC.

This rearrangement joins TRBV2 to TRBJ1-1; D remains ambiguous. CDR1 is SNHLY, CDR2 FYNNEI, per germline. The CDR3 is 13 residues long. The V gene lost 6 bases and the J gene lost 4 bases, with 12 bases spanning the gap. The CDR3 loop is CASRGGSSTEAFF. As DNA, the CDR3 is TGTGCCAGCAGGGGAGGGTCGAGCACTGAAGCTTTCTTT.

This chain connects TRBV27 to TRBJ2-3; a possible D gene is TRBD2 (6 bases). The CDR3 has 15 residues. V lost 5 bases, J lost 2 bases, and 14 bases lay in between. Germline-derived CDR1 and CDR2 are MNHEY and SMNVEV (reference sequence). The CDR3 spells CASSQVASDTDTQYF. As DNA, the CDR3 is TGTGCCAGCAGTCAGGTAGCTAGCGACACAGATACGCAGTATTTT.

The rearrangement links TRBV2 to TRBJ2-7, with 8 bases fitting TRBD1. Trimming at V came to 5 bases and at J to 4 bases, leaving 10 bases not matched to a gene. Germline CDR1 reads SNHLY; CDR2 reads FYNNEI. The length of the CDR3 is 15 residues. Written as DNA, the CDR3 is TGTGCCAGCAGTCCAGGACAGGGCCTGAATTACGAGCAGTACTTC. This translates into CASSPGQGLNYEQYF.

This sequence joins TRBV9 and TRBJ2-2, with 8 bases identical to TRBD2. Trimming cost V 0 bases and J 1 base; bases outside gene matches: 5. The CDR3 has 17 residues. Looked up from germline, CDR1 is SGDLS and CDR2 is YYNGEE. DNA of the CDR3: TGTGCCAGCAGCGTAGGCCGAAGCGGGAGGAACACCGGGGAGCTGTTTTTT. This sequence encodes CASSVGRSGRNTGELFF.

The chain joins TRBV7-2 to TRBJ2-3; TRBD2 matches 9 bases. V lost 0 bases, J lost 6 bases, and 7 bases stayed unmatched. The CDR3 extends over 16 amino acids. The V gene's germline CDR1 is SGHTA and CDR2 FQGNSA. The CDR3 DNA sequence: TGTGCCAGCAGCTTAGCTTTAGCGGGGGCGGGGGATACGCAGTATTTT. Translation: CASSLALAGAGDTQYF.

The V and J genes are TRBV9 and TRBJ1-2; no firm D call. The CDR3 contains 13 residues. V was cut by 2 bases and J by 6 bases, with 11 bases left in between. CDR1 is SGDLS, CDR2 YYNGEE, per germline. DNA of the CDR3: TGTGCCAGCAGCGTGAACCCGGCGGATGGCTACACCTTC. Amino acids: CASSVNPADGYTF.

The table lists this clone with a few counts. The rearrangement links TRBV19 to TRBJ2-7, with D perhaps matching TRBD1 (5 bases). Trimming removed 5 bases from V and 0 bases from J, with 17 bases in between. The CDR3 is 16 amino acids. CDR1 and CDR2 from the germline V gene are LNHDA and SQIVND (reference sequence). CDR3: CASSLSVGQASYEQYF. The CDR3, as DNA: TGTGCCAGTAGTCTCAGCGTAGGACAAGCCTCCTACGAGCAGTACTTC.

Regarding this clone: The conserved phenylalanine or tryptophan is not found at the CDR3 terminus, so this likely reflects a read error. The limits of the CDR3 on the DNA are not certain, so only TCRdb's listed CDR3 is given. J is TRBJ1-2 and V is TRBV5-6; the table calls TRBD1, which could not be checked here. Germline lookup yields CDR1 SGHDT and CDR2 YYEEEE. The CDR3 has 13 residues if both end residues are counted. CDR3 region: CASSLRGGQGDNN.

The chain couples TRBV5-1 to TRBJ1-2; D unclear. Germline V gene sequence: CDR1 SGHRS, CDR2 YFSETQ. This CDR3 comprises 13 residues. With 0 bases removed from V and 6 bases from J, the gap between germline ends came to 9 bases. The chain's CDR3 is CASSLGGVDGYTF. CDR3 in DNA: TGCGCCAGCAGCTTGGGCGGGGTGGATGGCTACACCTTC. Full variable domain (remainder filled in from reference TRBV5-1 and TRBJ1-2): KAGVTQTPRYLIKTRGQQVTLSCSPISGHRSVSWYQQTPGQGLQFLFEYFSETQRNKGNFPGRFSGRQFSNSRSEMNVSTLELGDSALYLCASSLGGVDGYTFGSGTRLTVV.

Turning to this clone: A junction boundary mismatches the germline segment, possibly from a read error. The same CDR3 can be traced to other DNA sequences in this sample. The V call is TRBV27, the J call TRBJ1-6; 8 bases line up with TRBD1. CDR1 and CDR2 from the germline V gene are MNHEY and SMNVEV (reference sequence). This CDR3 spans 15 amino acids. CDR3 DNA: TGTGCCAGCAGTCGCGACAGGGGAAGTAATTCCCCCCTCCACTTT. It specifies CASSRDRGSNSPLHF.

In this sample, this clone turned up once. The genes are TRBV5-1 and TRBJ2-2; no reliable D call. V was trimmed by 4 bases and J by 1 base, leaving 5 bases between them. The CDR3 is 13 amino acids. CDR1 and CDR2 from the germline V gene are SGHRS and YFSETQ. CDR3 DNA sequence: TGCGCCAGCAGCCCGGGGAACACCGGGGAGCTGTTTTTT. It is translated as CASSPGNTGELFF.

V is TRBV19 and J is TRBJ2-1; perhaps TRBD2 as D (5 bases). The CDR3 spans 16 residues. Germline CDR1 reads LNHDA; CDR2 reads SQIVND (reference sequence). V dropped 6 bases and J dropped 2 bases, with 17 bases sitting between them. This CDR3 is CASSHSGGRAYNEQFF. Here the CDR3 DNA reads TGTGCCAGTAGCCATAGTGGCGGGCGGGCCTACAATGAGCAGTTCTTC.

The chain joins TRBV12-2 to TRBJ2-1; the table's D call, TRBD1, was not checked against the DNA. TRBV12-2 is deemed a pseudogene. The length of the CDR3 is 16 residues. The CDR3, as DNA: TGTGCAAGTCGCCTTCCCCGGGACAGGGGGTCAAGTGAGCAGTTCTTC. Encoded protein: CASRLPRDRGSSEQFF.

The V gene is TRBV19, the J gene TRBJ1-1; TRBD1 matches 7 bases. Germline loops: CDR1 LNHDA, CDR2 SQIVND (reference sequence). The CDR3 runs to 18 residues. After removal of 5 bases from V and 0 bases from J, the junction contained 15 bases not matched to a gene. The CDR3 nucleotides read TGTGCCAGTAGTGGCTGGAACCGGGACAGAGTAATGAACACTGAAGCTTTCTTT. The encoded protein is CASSGWNRDRVMNTEAFF.

CDR3 DNA sequence: TGTGCCAGCAGCTTGGCGGGAGCCACAGATACGCAGTATTTT. Translating it yields CASSLAGATDTQYF. This chain links TRBV7-9 with TRBJ2-3; 7 bases are a match to TRBD2. The CDR3 has 14 amino acids. Germline values: CDR1 SEHNR, CDR2 FQNEAQ (reference sequence). The J segment lost 2 bases and the V segment lost 3 bases, leaving 2 bases of the junction unmatched. Filled out from reference TRBV7-9 and TRBJ2-3, the complete variable domain reads DTGVSQNPRHKITKRGQNVTFRCDPISEHNRLYWYRQTLGQGPEFLTYFQNEAQLEKSRLLSDRFSAERPKGSFSTLEIQRTEQGDSAMYLCASSLAGATDTQYFGPGTRLTVL.

This clone was seen just once. The gene calls are TRBV5-1 and TRBJ2-1, with 9 bases aligning to TRBD1. Per germline, CDR1 SGHRS and CDR2 YFSETQ. Losses at the gene ends were 4 bases for V and 2 bases for J; bases not matched to a gene: 7. There are 16 residues in the CDR3. The CDR3 loop reads CASSIGTGRPYNEQFF. The CDR3 bases are TGCGCCAGCAGCATAGGGACAGGGAGGCCCTACAATGAGCAGTTCTTC.

V and J are TRBV6-5 and TRBJ2-7; the match to TRBD1 covers 9 bases. After removal of 7 bases from V and 0 bases from J, the junction contained 4 bases not matched to a gene. This CDR3 region has 14 residues. Germline loops: CDR1 MNHEY, CDR2 SVGAGI. The CDR3 DNA reads as TGTGCCAGCACCCTGACAGGGGGCTCCTACGAGCAGTACTTC. The encoded protein is CASTLTGGSYEQYF.

The chain is built from TRBV5-1 and TRBJ2-2, with D possibly matching TRBD1 (5 bases). The ends were cut back, 1 base at V and 5 bases at J, with 9 bases in the middle. This CDR3 is 14 amino acids long. Germline CDR1 is SGHRS and CDR2 is YFSETQ. CDR3 DNA: TGCGCCAGCAGCTTGTACAGGATGACCGGGGAGCTGTTTTTT. Protein: CASSLYRMTGELFF.

The genes are TRBV10-3 and TRBJ1-4; 8 bases are a match to TRBD1. This CDR3 contains 13 residues. Trimming removed 2 bases from V and 8 bases from J; junction bases left unmatched: 1. CDR1 is ENHRY, CDR2 SYGVKD, per germline. In DNA form, the CDR3 reads TGTGCCATCAGTGAGACAGGGGGGGAAAAACTGTTTTTT. This codes for CAISETGGEKLFF.

The V gene is TRBV5-4, the J gene TRBJ2-7, with 9 nucleotides matching TRBD2. Trimming cost V 2 bases and J 2 bases; bases outside gene matches: 5. Germline V lookup: CDR1 SGHNT, CDR2 YYREEE (reference sequence). This CDR3 has 15 amino acids. CDR3 in amino acids: CASSFSSGDTYEQYF. CDR3 bases: TGTGCCAGCAGCTTTTCTAGCGGGGACACCTACGAGCAGTACTTC.

The V and J genes are TRBV18 and TRBJ2-1, with 8 bases aligning to TRBD1. This CDR3 has 13 amino acids. CDR1 is KGHSH, CDR2 LQKENI, per germline. The ends lost 8 bases at V and 2 bases at J; junction bases unmatched: 2. In nucleotides, the CDR3 is TGTGCCAGCGCGACAGGGGCCTACAATGAGCAGTTCTTC. Translated: CASATGAYNEQFF.

In regard to this clone: Other DNA sequences in this specimen translate into the identical CDR3. The chain combines TRBV20-1 with TRBJ2-3; D is unclear. Germline CDR1 and CDR2: DFQATT and SNEGSKA (reference sequence). V was cut by 3 bases and J by 2 bases, with 3 bases left in between. CDR3 length: 11 residues. The CDR3 spells CSASFTDTQYF. The DNA of the CDR3 is TGCAGTGCTAGCTTCACAGATACGCAGTATTTT.

The CDR3 DNA is TGTGCCAGCAGCTTAGCCGGGGGGCCCGCAAACTATGGCTACACCTTC. It codes for CASSLAGGPANYGYTF. The chain employs TRBV7-2 and TRBJ1-2; possibly TRBD1 for D (6 bases). The germline CDR1 and CDR2 sequences are SGHTA and FQGNSA. V lost 0 bases and J 2 bases, leaving 13 bases between the germline ends. This CDR3 has 16 residues.